The rows below give T cell receptor beta chains drawn from one sample of a study of regulatory T cells in long-lasting Graves disease. TCRdb fed the multiplex PCR reads into MiXCR, producing one record per CDR3 protein. Of 350,000 to 500,000 distinct CDR3 sequences listed, approximately 22% were seen once; the top ten hold 14%. The specimen comprised peripheral blood mononuclear cells (PBMCs), sampled when the disease was refractory, from a patient treated with antithyroid drugs. The receptors originated from a female donor with Graves disease. Both conserved end residues are part of each CDR3. A D gene is named only where the DNA matches it firmly. Clone size appears in some rows only: once, few, many, or a class for an expanded clone.

TRBJ2-3	.	TRBV12-3/TRBV12-4	.	TGTGCCAGCAGTTTAGAGGCCAGCACAGATACGCAGTATTTT	CASSLEASTDTQYF
TRBJ2-1	.	TRBV29-1	TRBD2	TGCAGCGTCGGCGCAGCGGGAGCGTACAATGAGCAGTTCTTC	CSVGAAGAYNEQFF
TRBJ1-5	.	TRBV30	.	TGTGCCTGGAGTGGGGAGGTTGGGCCGAAAGTACAGCCCCAGCATTTT	CAWSGEVGPKVQPQHF
TRBJ1-1	.	TRBV7-9	.	TGTGCCAGCAGCTTACCGGGCCTCACTGAAGCTTTCTTT	CASSLPGLTEAFF
TRBJ1-2	.	TRBV5-4	TRBD1	TGTGCCAGCATTCCAGGGGGAGACACTAACTATGGCTACACCTTC	CASIPGGDTNYGYTF
TRBJ2-5	many	TRBV20-1	TRBD1	TGCAGTGCTCTAAGAGACACAGGGGAAGAGACCCAGTACTTC	CSALRDTGEETQYF
TRBJ1-5	few	TRBV27	.	TGTGCCAGCAGTTCCACCCTGCAGCCCCAGCATTTT	CASSSTLQPQHF
TRBJ2-4	.	TRBV5-1	TRBD1	TGCGCCAGCAGCGCGGGACAGGGGTCCGTAAACATTCAGTACTTC	CASSAGQGSVNIQYF
TRBJ2-7	many	TRBV10-3	.	TGTGCCATCAGTGAGTCGCTATCCGGGGGAACCTACGAGCAGTACTTC	CAISESLSGGTYEQYF
TRBJ2-3	.	TRBV11-2	TRBD1	TGTGCCAGCAGTCTCCAGACAGGGCGGCGTGGTTCAGATACGCAGTATTTT	CASSLQTGRRGSDTQYF
TRBJ1-2	.	TRBV6-8	TRBD1	TGTGCCAGCAGTTACATCGACAGGGGTGCAGGCTACACCTTC	CASSYIDRGAGYTF
TRBJ1-1	.	TRBV3-1	.	TGTGCCAGCAGCCCAGGGAGATCTGAAGCTTTCTTT	CASSPGRSEAFF
TRBJ2-7	few	TRBV27	.	TGTGCCAGCAGTTTAGTGGCAACCCACGAGCAGTACTTC	CASSLVATHEQYF
TRBJ2-5	many	TRBV7-2	.	TGTGCCAGCAGCAGAATCGTGAGGACGGCGACCCAGTACTTC	CASSRIVRTATQYF
TRBJ2-1	.	TRBV20-1	TRBD2	TGCAGTGCTTGTCTAGCGGGATACAATGAGCAGTTCTTC	CSACLAGYNEQFF
TRBJ2-7	.	TRBV18	.	TGTGCCAGCTCACCGAGCGACCGGGCGGCAGGGGAGCAGTACTTC	CASSPSDRAAGEQYF
TRBJ2-7	many	TRBV3-1	.	TGTGCCAGCAGCCACGAAGGGTGGCAGTACTTC	CASSHEGWQYF
TRBJ1-4	few	TRBV25-1	.	TGTGCCAGCAGTGAATTATCGGCTAATGAAAAACTGTTTTTT	CASSELSANEKLFF
TRBJ2-7	.	TRBV18	.	TGTGCCAGCTCACCACGACAGCTAGAGGGACACGAGCAGTACTTC	CASSPRQLEGHEQYF
TRBJ2-7	many	TRBV20-1	TRBD2	TGCAGTGCAAAAACTAGCGGGGCTTCCTACGAGCAGTACTTC	CSAKTSGASYEQYF
TRBJ1-3	.	TRBV6-1	.	TGTGCCAGCAGTGAGCCCACGTTCGGAAACACCATATATTTT	CASSEPTFGNTIYF
TRBJ2-7	.	TRBV20-1	.	TGCAGTGGACTCCTCTACGAGCAGTACTTC	CSGLLYEQYF
TRBJ1-2	many	TRBV30	.	TGTGCCTGGAGTGTCTCTGGGATCGACTACACCTTC	CAWSVSGIDYTF
TRBJ1-1	many	TRBV19	.	TGTGCCAGTAGTACCCCCTGGCGGGACACTGAAGCTTTCTTT	CASSTPWRDTEAFF
TRBJ2-3	.	TRBV5-1	TRBD1	TGCGCCAGCGGGGGACAGGGGTACACAGATACGCAGTATTTT	CASGGQGYTDTQYF
TRBJ2-5	.	TRBV5-1	TRBD2	TGCGCCAGCAGCGGGGGACTAGCGGGAGTGATTGAGACCCAGTACTTC	CASSGGLAGVIETQYF
TRBJ2-1	few	TRBV28	TRBD1	TGTGCCAGCAGTTTACGCCCGGGACAGGAGTACAATGAGCAGTTCTTC	CASSLRPGQEYNEQFF